This record looks at one T cell receptor (beta chain) sequence and its context. This receptor's antigen is unknown. No base-level quality is on record; no much larger clone is a single base apart. This sample stems from a study of T cell changes during pregnancy in multiple sclerosis (dated by TCRdb to the late 2010s). Regarding the research as a whole: In women with multiple sclerosis, the researchers looked at how the T cell repertoire shifted as pregnancy progressed.

V has 5 bases trimmed and J has 7 bases trimmed; junction bases matching no gene number 10. CDR1 and CDR2 were assigned from the germline V gene as SGHVS and FQNEAQ. The CDR3 runs 15 amino acids, cysteine and phenylalanine included. The retained sequence is limited to the CDR3, 45 bases, with the frame set at the first base. The library was prepared using the immunoSEQ multiplex PCR assay. TCRdb obtained this table from immuneACCESS and retained in-frame rearrangements with V and J assigned. These tables miss some clones; where compared with another copy, unresolved V genes account for less than half of the shortfall, and the remainder is unexplained. The sample profile shows more than 75,000 clones; 90% to 95% of them were found once. The ten largest clones add up to approximately 1% of the sample.

This specimen consisted of peripheral blood, obtained in the first trimester of pregnancy. The chain links TRBV7-8 with TRBJ1-1, with TRBD1 identical over 10 junction bases. This TCR was sampled from a female donor with multiple sclerosis, enrolled in a pregnancy study. The DNA reads as follows: TGTGCCAGCAGCGACAGGGGGCGTTTTTATTTTGAAGCTTTCTTT. It translates as CASSDRGRFYFEAFF.